This T cell receptor (beta chain) stems from a study of identical twins. Trimming took 4 bases from V and 6 from J; bases not matched to a gene: 10. The CDR3 is 15 amino acids. From germline, CDR1 is SGDLS and CDR2 YYNGEE. Overall study results and limits: Invariant MAIT and iNKT cells are populations that could partly confound zero-insertion analyses.

Concerning this clonotype itself: The antigen remains undetermined.

MiXCR, applied by TCRdb to the 5' RACE reads, yields one record per CDR3 protein. The sample records hundreds of thousands of distinct CDR3 sequences, roughly 18% being singletons. The same sample was also studied in work on T cells expressing NK-cell markers. From that study: Source material for TCR beta repertoires consisted of sorted CD3+CD56+NKG2C+, CD3+CD56+NKG2C- and CD3+CD56-NKG2C+ T cells.

V is TRBV9 and J is TRBJ2-3; TRBD1 matches at 8 bases. This sequence originates from a woman between 18 and 29 years old in good health. Sequencing was performed on PBMCs. The CDR3 loop reads CASSPRGRALDTQYF. The CDR3 nucleotides read TGTGCCAGCAGCCCCAGGGGGCGGGCCCTTGATACGCAGTATTTT.